The following is a TCR beta chain sequence with its context. The antigen is undetermined. These data belong to a study of vaccination and CD4 T cells after COVID-19. Overall study: Stimuli were overlapping spike peptide pools of SARS-CoV-2 and three common cold coronaviruses (HCoV-NL63, HCoV-OC43, HCoV-229E). Notes on the study in general: Convalescent patients gained a median approximately 89% of their reactive clones only post-vaccination. Apart from involving relatively few convalescent patients, the work omitted early post-infection timepoints. Analysis of convalescent patients found that 304 of 307 vaccine-specific clones were spike mono-reactive.

Cultured CD4+ T cells had their DNA profiled by the Oncomine TCR Beta short-read assay. TCRdb analysed the PCR reads with MiXCR anew, one entry per CDR3 protein. Of roughly 28,000 distinct CDR3 sequences listed, around two fifths are singletons. As for time point: late sampling 161 to 241 days after vaccination in a few convalescent patients. The sample's treatment: roughly ten-day PBMC culture with coronavirus spike peptide pools or control peptides (ViraFEST assay). CDR3 length: 14 amino acids. The V and J ends lost 6 bases and 0 bases respectively, with 13 bases between them. The V gene's germline CDR1 is DFQATT and CDR2 SNEGSKA (reference sequence).

V is TRBV20-1 and J is TRBJ2-3; D may be TRBD1 (6 bases). Sequenced here: CD4+ T cells from blood, cultured in vitro, sampled about 7 months after SARS-CoV-2 vaccination. This sequence was found in a human donor who had recovered from COVID-19. The CDR3 DNA reads TGCAGTGCGTCCACAGGGTGGAGCACAGATACGCAGTATTTT. Residues: CSASTGWSTDTQYF.